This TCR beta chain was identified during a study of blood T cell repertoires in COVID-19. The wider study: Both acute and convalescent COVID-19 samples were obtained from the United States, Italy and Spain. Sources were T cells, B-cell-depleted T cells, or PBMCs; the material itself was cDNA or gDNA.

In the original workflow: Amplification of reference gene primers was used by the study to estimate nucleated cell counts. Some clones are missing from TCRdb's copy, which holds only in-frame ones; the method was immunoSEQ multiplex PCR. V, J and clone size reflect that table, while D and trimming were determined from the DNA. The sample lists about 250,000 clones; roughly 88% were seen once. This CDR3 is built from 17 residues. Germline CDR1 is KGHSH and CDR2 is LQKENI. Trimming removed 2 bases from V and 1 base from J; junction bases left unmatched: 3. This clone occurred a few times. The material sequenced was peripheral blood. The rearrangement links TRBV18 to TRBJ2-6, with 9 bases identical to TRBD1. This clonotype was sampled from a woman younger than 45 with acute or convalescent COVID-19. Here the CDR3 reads CASSPGTGTSGANVLTF. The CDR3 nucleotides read TGTGCCAGCTCACCAGGGACAGGGACTTCTGGGGCCAACGTCCTGACTTTC.